This entry lists 9 T cell receptor beta chains sequenced from one sample in a study of blood T cells in healthy people across ages. Through a sample-barcoded 5' primer and a J-beta primer mix, a second PCR was run for 7 to 11 cycles. MiXCR, applied by TCRdb to the 5' RACE reads, yields one record per CDR3 protein. Of about 1.6 million distinct CDR3 sequences in the sample, around 36% are singletons; the top ten hold around 10%. Specimen: blood. The source is a woman younger than 45 in good health.

This clonotype occurred a few times. The J gene is TRBJ2-5, the V gene TRBV7-2; unclear D gene. The end of the DNA aligns better with TRBJ2-7, so the J call may be wrong. Germline V gene data show CDR1 as SGHTA and CDR2 as FQGNSA. The CDR3 is 12 residues long. CDR3 nucleotides: TGTGCCAGCAGCCCCGGCTGGAACGAGCAGTACTTC. Translation gives CASSPGWNEQYF.

DNA for the CDR3: TGTGCCAGCACCGCGACAGGGACAATCTGGGAAGAGACCCAGTACTTC. Residues: CASTATGTIWEETQYF. V usage is TRBV12-3 or TRBV12-4 and J usage is TRBJ2-5; 7 bases map to TRBD1. This CDR3 comprises 16 residues. J lost 3 bases, V lost 7 bases, and 14 bases had no gene match.

The chain couples TRBV6-1 to TRBJ1-5; D remains ambiguous. This CDR3 comprises 12 residues. Trimming took off 7 bases at V and 5 bases at J, with 9 bases between the two ends. CDR1 is MNHNS and CDR2 is SASEGT in the germline V gene. This CDR3 reads CASTRRDQPQHF. DNA for the CDR3: TGTGCCAGCACGAGGAGGGATCAGCCCCAGCATTTT.

This clonotype showed up just a few times. The genes are TRBV6-2 or TRBV6-3 and TRBJ2-7; 8 bases match TRBD2. CDR1 and CDR2 from the germline V gene are MNHEY and SVGEGT. The CDR3 totals 15 residues. With V trimmed by 3 bases and J by 3 bases, 7 bases remained unmatched. The CDR3 sequence: CASSYGGLGGYEQYF. Here the CDR3 DNA reads TGTGCCAGCAGTTATGGGGGACTAGGCGGCTACGAGCAGTACTTC.

The V gene is TRBV12-3 or TRBV12-4, the J gene TRBJ2-7; TRBD2 aligns across 7 bases. The CDR3 has 14 residues. V was clipped by 6 bases and J by 4 bases; unmatched bases: 9. As DNA, the CDR3 is TGTGCCAGCAGGGCGGGACTACAGGAATACGAGCAGTACTTC. Residues: CASRAGLQEYEQYF.

The chain links TRBV2 to TRBJ2-1; D is unresolved. The V and J ends lost 1 base and 3 bases respectively, with 7 bases between them. The CDR3 has 14 residues. CDR1 is SNHLY, CDR2 FYNNEI, per germline. Here the CDR3 reads CASSEGADYNEQFF. DNA for the CDR3: TGTGCCAGCAGTGAAGGGGCCGACTACAATGAGCAGTTCTTC. The full variable domain, completed using reference TRBV2 and TRBJ2-1, is EPEVTQTPSHQVTQMGQEVILRCVPISNHLYFYWYRQILGQKVEFLVSFYNNEISEKSEIFDDQFSVERPDGSNFTLKIRSTKLEDSAMYFCASSEGADYNEQFFGPGTRLTVL.

This chain joins TRBV7-9 and TRBJ1-1; D gene unclear. Germline V gene sequence: CDR1 SEHNR, CDR2 FQNEAQ (reference sequence). The CDR3 runs to 13 residues. The V end was cut by 6 bases, the J end by 0 bases, with 8 bases between. The CDR3 region is CASRVDVNTEAFF. The CDR3 nucleotides are TGTGCCAGCAGAGTAGACGTGAACACTGAAGCTTTCTTT.

V usage is TRBV29-1 and J usage is TRBJ2-7, with D tentatively TRBD1 or TRBD2 (6 bases each). Trimming pared 5 bases from V and 1 base from J, leaving 30 bases between. Germline V gene lookup returns CDR1 SQVTM and CDR2 ANQGSEA. The CDR3 loop spans 19 amino acids. CDR3 sequence reads: CSVTLGGQELGKTSYEQYF. CDR3 DNA: TGCAGCGTTACCCTTGGGGGGCAGGAGCTGGGAAAAACTTCCTACGAGCAGTACTTC.

V usage is TRBV11-2 and J usage is TRBJ2-1, with a weak D call TRBD1 (6 bases). Germline loops: CDR1 SGHAT, CDR2 FQNNGV. Trimming pared 6 bases from V and 7 bases from J, leaving 19 bases between. This CDR3 comprises 15 residues. The chain's CDR3 is CASSIGGPNDNEQFF. The CDR3 DNA is TGTGCCAGCAGTATAGGGGGTCCCAACGATAATGAGCAGTTCTTC.